These 32 T cell receptor beta chains were sequenced from one sample in a study of T-cell reconstitution after alpha-beta-depleted transplantation in children. Unique molecular identifiers were incorporated during preparation of the TCRbeta library. TCRdb re-derived calls from the PCR reads in MiXCR, one entry per CDR3 protein. The sample records about 400,000 distinct CDR3 sequences, about a fifth being singletons. The sample was PBMCs from the stem cell graft donor, taken from the stem cell graft. Receptors were obtained from a human donor who donated a stem cell graft to a child with acute myeloid leukemia.

In this sample, this clonotype turned up a few times. This chain uses TRBV7-9 with TRBJ2-7; D may be TRBD1 or TRBD2 (5 bases each). The V gene lost 1 base and the J gene lost 0 bases, with 7 bases spanning the gap. This CDR3 region has 14 residues. Germline CDR1 is SEHNR and CDR2 is FQNEAQ (reference sequence). Here the CDR3 reads CASSLGGISYEQYF. In DNA form, the CDR3 reads TGTGCCAGCAGCTTAGGGGGGATCTCCTACGAGCAGTACTTC.

This sequence joins TRBV20-1 and TRBJ2-7; D remains ambiguous. Trimming took 6 bases from V and 4 from J, leaving 16 bases between them. The CDR3 consists of 13 residues. Germline CDR1 is DFQATT and CDR2 is SNEGSKA (reference sequence). CDR3 DNA sequence: TGCAGTGCGGTCAGTTCAGCCCTTTACGAGCAGTACTTC. This gives the protein CSAVSSALYEQYF.

The chain joins TRBV29-1 to TRBJ1-1; no clear D gene. Trimming removed 3 bases at V and 3 bases at J, with 23 bases between. Germline V gene lookup returns CDR1 SQVTM and CDR2 ANQGSEA. The CDR3 sequence is 17 residues long. The CDR3 reads CSVDLGGIGPLYTEAFF. CDR3 bases: TGCAGCGTTGACTTAGGCGGGATCGGTCCATTATACACTGAAGCTTTCTTT.

This clonotype appeared many times. The rearrangement uses TRBV12-3 or TRBV12-4 and TRBJ2-2; 8 nucleotides align to TRBD1. The V and J ends lost 6 bases and 1 base, in that order; junction bases with no gene match: 4. The CDR3 is made up of 15 amino acids. The DNA of the CDR3 is TGTGCCAGCAGGGGGACAGGCCTGAACACCGGGGAGCTGTTTTTT. Amino acids: CASRGTGLNTGELFF.

Written as DNA, the CDR3 is TGTGCCAGCAGCGTTGGGGGGAGGAACTACGAGCAGTACTTC. As protein: CASSVGGRNYEQYF. V is TRBV9 and J is TRBJ2-7; a possible D gene is TRBD2 (6 bases). Germline V gene data show CDR1 as SGDLS and CDR2 as YYNGEE. This CDR3 is 14 amino acids long. The ends were cut back, 2 bases at V and 3 bases at J, with 12 bases in the middle.

This clonotype has ten or more counts. This chain joins TRBV20-1 and TRBJ2-7, with 8 bases fitting TRBD2. V was clipped by 0 bases and J by 2 bases; unmatched bases: 6. In germline, CDR1 is DFQATT, CDR2 SNEGSKA (reference sequence). The CDR3 is 15 residues long. The DNA of the CDR3 is TGCAGTGCTAGAGATCTAAGCGGGGGACCCTACGAGCAGTACTTC. Its translation is CSARDLSGGPYEQYF.

This clonotype was detected many times. The chain carries TRBV20-1 and TRBJ1-4; D uncertain. The CDR3 loop spans 11 amino acids. Germline CDR1 reads DFQATT; CDR2 reads SNEGSKA (reference sequence). The germline V and J ends were trimmed by 6 bases and 5 bases, with 7 bases remaining between them. The chain's CDR3 is CSAAGNEKLFF. CDR3 coding DNA: TGCAGTGCGGCCGGGAATGAAAAACTGTTTTTT.

This clonotype was seen more than once but under ten times. The chain employs TRBV27 and TRBJ1-2; no clear D. With 2 bases removed from V and 8 bases from J, the gap between germline ends came to 3 bases. The CDR3 has 10 residues. Germline loops: CDR1 MNHEY, CDR2 SMNVEV (reference sequence). CDR3 region: CASSLGGYTF. DNA for the CDR3: TGTGCCAGCAGTTTAGGAGGCTACACCTTC.

The table lists this clonotype with many counts. The V and J genes are TRBV10-3 and TRBJ2-7; 7 nucleotides line up with TRBD2. CDR3 length equals 15 residues. Trimming removed 4 bases from V and 4 bases from J; junction bases left unmatched: 10. Germline CDR1 is ENHRY and CDR2 is SYGVKD. CDR3 loop: CAISAGPLASYEQYF. The CDR3 nucleotides read TGTGCCATCAGTGCAGGACCACTAGCGAGTTACGAGCAGTACTTC.

This chain uses TRBV12-3 or TRBV12-4 with TRBJ2-3; TRBD1 might be the D (6 bases). This CDR3 is 12 amino acids long. V shed 7 bases and J shed 7 bases, with 12 bases lying between them. The CDR3 reads CASKGDLNTQYF. The CDR3, as DNA: TGTGCCAGCAAGGGGGATTTGAATACGCAGTATTTT.

This chain connects TRBV5-1 to TRBJ2-1; D perhaps matches TRBD2 (6 bases). The germline gives CDR1 SGHRS, CDR2 YFSETQ. The V gene lost 4 bases and the J gene lost 4 bases, with 15 bases spanning the gap. This CDR3 is built from 15 residues. The CDR3 reads CASSPGSSEYNEQFF. CDR3 nucleotide sequence: TGCGCCAGCAGCCCGGGGTCTAGCGAATACAATGAGCAGTTCTTC.

This sequence joins TRBV5-1 and TRBJ2-2, with D tentatively TRBD2 (5 bases). The CDR3 has 15 amino acids. Trimming shortened V by 0 bases and J by 6 bases, and 12 bases separated the two germline ends. Per the germline V gene, CDR1 is SGHRS and CDR2 is YFSETQ. For the CDR3, the DNA is TGCGCCAGCAGCTTGGTTCCGTGGCGGGCCGGGGAGCTGTTTTTT. Translated: CASSLVPWRAGELFF.

CDR3 sequence reads: CAGQVNTEAFF. In DNA form, the CDR3 reads TGTGCCGGACAGGTGAACACTGAAGCTTTCTTT. V usage is TRBV2 and J usage is TRBJ1-1; TRBD1 agrees at 7 bases. Losses at the gene ends were 11 bases for V and 0 bases for J; bases not matched to a gene: 0. This CDR3 is 11 amino acids long. In germline, CDR1 is SNHLY, CDR2 FYNNEI. The full variable domain, rest sourced from reference TRBV2 and TRBJ1-1, is EPEVTQTPSHQVTQMGQEVILRCVPISNHLYFYWYRQILGQKVEFLVSFYNNEISEKSEIFDDQFSVERPDGSNFTLKIRSTKLEDSAMYFCAGQVNTEAFFGQGTRLTVV.

This clonotype was detected a few times. The V gene is TRBV29-1, the J gene TRBJ1-1; D is uncertain. CDR1 is SQVTM and CDR2 is ANQGSEA in the germline V gene. The V end lost 2 bases, the J end lost 4 bases, and 5 bases lay between the germline ends. This CDR3 contains 11 residues. CDR3 DNA: TGCAGCGTTGAATCCAGCACTGAAGCTTTCTTT. The encoded protein is CSVESSTEAFF.

Points on this clonotype: A much larger clone lies a single base off, so this may be a read error. The genes are TRBV20-1 and TRBJ2-2; D not certain. Trimming removed 5 bases at V and 5 bases at J, with 12 bases between. This CDR3 region has 13 residues. Looked up from germline, CDR1 is DFQATT and CDR2 is SNEGSKA (reference sequence). Written as DNA, the CDR3 is TGCAGTGCTGGCCACCGGGTAACCGGGGAGCTGTTTTTT. This sequence encodes CSAGHRVTGELFF.

The chain has TRBV10-3 and TRBJ1-1; 8 nucleotides match TRBD1. Trimming took 7 bases from V and 6 from J; bases not matched to a gene: 10. The CDR3 extends over 14 amino acids. Germline V gene sequence: CDR1 ENHRY, CDR2 SYGVKD. CDR3 sequence: CAITPGQGSSEAFF. The CDR3 DNA reads as TGTGCCATCACCCCCGGACAGGGTTCTTCTGAAGCTTTCTTT.

This clonotype was seen more than once but under ten times. This chain uses TRBV5-1 with TRBJ2-7, with 7 bases that match TRBD2. V shed 1 base and J 5 bases; nucleotides not matched to a gene: 9. Germline lookup yields CDR1 SGHRS and CDR2 YFSETQ. This CDR3 is 15 amino acids long. This CDR3 is CASSLIAGVNHEQYF. CDR3 sequence (DNA): TGCGCCAGCAGCTTGATTGCGGGAGTTAACCACGAGCAGTACTTC.

There are many counts of this clonotype. CDR3 in amino acids: CASSLVGGFFGNTIYF. The CDR3 nucleotides are TGTGCCAGCAGCTTAGTAGGAGGGTTCTTTGGAAACACCATATATTTT. This chain joins TRBV7-2 and TRBJ1-3; unclear D gene. Germline CDR1 and CDR2: SGHTA and FQGNSA. The CDR3 loop spans 16 amino acids. The V and J ends lost 1 base and 3 bases respectively, with 13 bases between them.

This chain connects TRBV5-1 to TRBJ1-6; perhaps TRBD1 as D (6 bases). CDR3 length: 20 amino acids. CDR1 SGHRS and CDR2 YFSETQ come from the germline V gene. V was cut by 1 base and J by 5 bases, with 25 bases left in between. This chain's CDR3 is CASSLRSNPTGTPDNSPLHF. The CDR3 region has the DNA TGCGCCAGCAGCTTGCGGTCAAACCCAACAGGGACACCAGATAATTCACCCCTCCACTTT.

The table lists this clonotype with a few counts. This chain uses TRBV20-1 with TRBJ2-7; TRBD1 matches 9 bases. This CDR3 is built from 14 residues. Trimming at V came to 1 base and at J to 2 bases, leaving 3 bases not matched to a gene. From germline, CDR1 is DFQATT and CDR2 SNEGSKA (reference sequence). In DNA, the CDR3 is TGCAGTGCTAGAGGACAGGGGGAAACCTACGAGCAGTACTTC. As protein: CSARGQGETYEQYF.

The V call is TRBV20-1, the J call TRBJ1-1; the D gene is possibly TRBD1 (5 bases). The CDR3 has 16 amino acids. The V gene's germline CDR1 is DFQATT and CDR2 SNEGSKA (reference sequence). The ends were cut back, 3 bases at V and 0 bases at J, with 17 bases in the middle. The CDR3, as DNA: TGCAGTGCTAGGGGGACCCCTGGGGCCATGAACACTGAAGCTTTCTTT. It is translated as CSARGTPGAMNTEAFF.

In this sample, this clonotype turned up a few times. The rearrangement joins TRBV9 to TRBJ2-7; D gene ambiguous. The germline V and J ends were trimmed by 0 bases and 2 bases, with 9 bases remaining between them. CDR1 and CDR2 from the germline V gene are SGDLS and YYNGEE. CDR3 length: 14 residues. The DNA of the CDR3 is TGTGCCAGCAGCGTAGAGGCAGACCCCTACGAGCAGTACTTC. Amino acids: CASSVEADPYEQYF.

The chain combines TRBV4-1 with TRBJ2-5; D is possibly TRBD1 or TRBD2 (7 bases each). CDR3 length equals 15 residues. Between the trimmed V and J ends, which lost 2 bases and 3 bases, there was a span of 13 bases. In germline, CDR1 is MGHRA, CDR2 YSYEKL. CDR3: CASSQRGLAEETQYF. DNA for the CDR3: TGCGCCAGCAGCCAAAGGGGGCTAGCGGAAGAGACCCAGTACTTC.

There are a few counts of this clonotype. The chain joins TRBV10-2 to TRBJ1-1; possible D gene TRBD1, 6 bases. The V end was cut by 8 bases, the J end by 2 bases, with 15 bases between. The germline V gene has CDR1 WSHSY and CDR2 SAAADI. CDR3 length: 14 amino acids. CDR3 nucleotide sequence: TGCGCCAGCCTTCTTACACAGGGAAACACTGAAGCTTTCTTT. Protein product: CASLLTQGNTEAFF.

Ten or more counts support this clonotype. The rearrangement joins TRBV20-1 to TRBJ2-7, with D possibly being TRBD2 (6 bases). Germline lookup yields CDR1 DFQATT and CDR2 SNEGSKA (reference sequence). CDR3 size: 12 residues. The V and J ends lost 3 bases and 5 bases respectively, with 11 bases between them. CDR3 nucleotides: TGCAGTGCTAGGCCCGGCGGGAACGAGCAGTACTTC. This sequence encodes CSARPGGNEQYF.

The chain combines TRBV4-1 with TRBJ1-5; D unclear. CDR1 and CDR2 from the germline V gene are MGHRA and YSYEKL. The CDR3 spans 16 residues. The V end was cut by 0 bases, the J end by 0 bases, with 9 bases between. CDR3 nucleotide sequence: TGCGCCAGCAGCCAAGAGATCGGAAATAGCAATCAGCCCCAGCATTTT. Protein product: CASSQEIGNSNQPQHF.

This clonotype was counted between two and nine times. This chain links TRBV28 with TRBJ2-3; no firm D call. This CDR3 contains 12 residues. Germline CDR1 MDHEN, CDR2 SYDVKM. V was cut by 7 bases and J by 4 bases, with 9 bases left in between. The CDR3, as DNA: TGTGCCAGCACCTACACGCCAGATACGCAGTATTTT. This sequence encodes CASTYTPDTQYF.

The gene calls are TRBV12-3 or TRBV12-4 and TRBJ2-3; 9 nucleotides align to TRBD2. The J segment lost 5 bases and the V segment lost 4 bases, leaving 1 base of the junction unmatched. This CDR3 spans 13 amino acids. CDR3 sequence reads: CASSWTSEDTQYF. DNA for the CDR3: TGTGCCAGCAGTTGGACTAGCGAAGATACGCAGTATTTT.

The V gene is TRBV5-1, the J gene TRBJ2-3; D uncertain. This CDR3 comprises 16 residues. Trimming removed 0 bases from V and 2 bases from J, with 13 bases in between. Germline values: CDR1 SGHRS, CDR2 YFSETQ. This CDR3 is CASSLVSIAYTDTQYF. The DNA of the CDR3 is TGCGCCAGCAGCTTGGTGTCGATCGCGTACACAGATACGCAGTATTTT. The complete variable domain, with remaining parts taken from reference TRBV5-1 and TRBJ2-3, reads KAGVTQTPRYLIKTRGQQVTLSCSPISGHRSVSWYQQTPGQGLQFLFEYFSETQRNKGNFPGRFSGRQFSNSRSEMNVSTLELGDSALYLCASSLVSIAYTDTQYFGPGTRLTVL.

In its sample, this clonotype was seen a few times. This rearrangement joins TRBV20-1 to TRBJ2-1, with 10 bases matching TRBD2. The ends lost 0 bases at V and 3 bases at J; junction bases unmatched: 2. CDR3 length equals 15 residues. In germline, CDR1 is DFQATT, CDR2 SNEGSKA (reference sequence). The DNA of the CDR3 is TGCAGTGCTAGAGATACTAGCGGGAACTACAATGAGCAGTTCTTC. Protein product: CSARDTSGNYNEQFF.

This clonotype showed up many times. This rearrangement joins TRBV5-1 to TRBJ2-3; D tentatively fits TRBD1 or TRBD2 (5 bases each). CDR3 length: 14 amino acids. CDR1 is SGHRS, CDR2 YFSETQ, per germline. V was trimmed by 5 bases and J by 0 bases, leaving 10 bases between them. The CDR3 here is CASRTGPSTDTQYF. The DNA for the CDR3 is TGCGCCAGCAGGACGGGACCAAGCACAGATACGCAGTATTTT.

CDR3 loop: CASSLGQGDNEQFF. The CDR3 coding sequence is TGCGCCAGCAGCTTGGGACAGGGAGACAATGAGCAGTTCTTC. The chain uses TRBV5-1 and TRBJ2-1; 7 bases line up with TRBD1. There are 14 residues in the CDR3. Looked up from germline, CDR1 is SGHRS and CDR2 is YFSETQ. Trimming removed 0 bases from V and 5 bases from J; junction bases left unmatched: 2.